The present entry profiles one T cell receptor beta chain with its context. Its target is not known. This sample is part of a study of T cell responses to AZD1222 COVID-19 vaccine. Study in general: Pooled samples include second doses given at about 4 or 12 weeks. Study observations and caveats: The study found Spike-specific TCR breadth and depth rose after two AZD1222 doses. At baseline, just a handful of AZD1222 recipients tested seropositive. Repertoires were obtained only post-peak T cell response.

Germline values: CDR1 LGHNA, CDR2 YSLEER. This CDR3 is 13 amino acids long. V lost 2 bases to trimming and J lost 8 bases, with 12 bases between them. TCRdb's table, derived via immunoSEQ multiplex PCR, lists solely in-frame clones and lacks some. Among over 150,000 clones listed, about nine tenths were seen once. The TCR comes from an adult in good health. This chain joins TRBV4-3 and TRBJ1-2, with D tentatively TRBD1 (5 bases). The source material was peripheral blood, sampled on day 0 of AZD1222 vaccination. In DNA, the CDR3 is TGCGCCAGCAGCCAACGGGGCGACAGCGGCTACACCTTC. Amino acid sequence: CASSQRGDSGYTF.